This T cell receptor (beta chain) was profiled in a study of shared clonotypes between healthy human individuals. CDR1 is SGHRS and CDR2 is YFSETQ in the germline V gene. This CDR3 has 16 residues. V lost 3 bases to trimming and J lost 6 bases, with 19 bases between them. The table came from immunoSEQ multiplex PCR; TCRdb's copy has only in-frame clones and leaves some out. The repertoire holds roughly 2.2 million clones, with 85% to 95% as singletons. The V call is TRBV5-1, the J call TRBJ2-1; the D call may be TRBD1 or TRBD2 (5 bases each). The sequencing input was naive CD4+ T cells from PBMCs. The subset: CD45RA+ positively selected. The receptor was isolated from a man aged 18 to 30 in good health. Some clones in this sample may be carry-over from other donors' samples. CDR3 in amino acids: CASSSIFGTHGNEQFF. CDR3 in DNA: TGCGCCAGCAGCTCTATTTTCGGGACCCATGGCAATGAGCAGTTCTTC.